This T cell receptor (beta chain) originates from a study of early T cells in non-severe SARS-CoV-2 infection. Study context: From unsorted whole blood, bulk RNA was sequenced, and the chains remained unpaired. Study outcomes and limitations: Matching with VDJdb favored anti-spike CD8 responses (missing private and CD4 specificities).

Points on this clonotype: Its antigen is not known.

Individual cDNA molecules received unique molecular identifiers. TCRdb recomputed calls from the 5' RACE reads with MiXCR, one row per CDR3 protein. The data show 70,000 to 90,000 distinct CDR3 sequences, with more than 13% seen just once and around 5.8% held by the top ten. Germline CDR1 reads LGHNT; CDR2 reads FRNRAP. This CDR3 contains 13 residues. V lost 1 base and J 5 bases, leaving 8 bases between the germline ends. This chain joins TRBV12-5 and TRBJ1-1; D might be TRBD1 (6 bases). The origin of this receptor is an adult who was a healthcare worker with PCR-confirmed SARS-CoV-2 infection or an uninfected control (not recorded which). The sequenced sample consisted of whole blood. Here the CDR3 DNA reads TGTGCTAGTGGTTTGGCAGGGGTTACTGAAGCTTTCTTT. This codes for CASGLAGVTEAFF.